This T cell receptor (beta chain) emerged from a study of T cells in localized non-small cell lung cancer. Study conclusions and caveats: When the top 100 tumor clones were examined, a median about 60 of them also appeared in the adjacent lung, which was paired and uninvolved.

In regard to this clone: Its antigen remains unknown.

Generated by immunoSEQ multiplex PCR, the TCRdb table keeps only in-frame clones and is missing some. The sample shows about 72,000 clones, 84% of them seen only once. This CDR3 has 16 residues. The J segment lost 2 bases and the V segment lost 5 bases, leaving 7 bases of the junction unmatched. CDR1 and CDR2 (germline): SEHNR, FQNEAQ (reference sequence). This chain connects TRBV7-9 to TRBJ2-3, with 10 bases lining up with TRBD2. This clonotype was sampled from an older female donor with stage I lung adenocarcinoma. This sample comprised peripheral blood, obtained before any cancer treatment. This chain's CDR3 is CASSRGLAESTDTQYF. In DNA, the CDR3 is TGTGCCAGCAGCCGAGGACTAGCGGAATCCACAGATACGCAGTATTTT.